These 19 T cell receptor beta chains originate from one sample sequenced in a study of neurological immune-mediated disorders. Stated time point: longitudinal time-point 2. A single record per CDR3 protein comes from TCRdb applying MiXCR to the 5' RACE reads. This sample yields 70,000 to 95,000 distinct CDR3 sequences, of which over 10% are seen a single time; approximately 4.5% belongs to the top ten. Input material: PBMCs. The receptors derive from a female donor with HTLV-1-associated myelopathy (HAM/TSP).

Ten or more counts support this clonotype. The rearrangement joins TRBV6-5 to TRBJ2-2; 15 bases are a match to TRBD2. V trimming: 2 bases; J trimming: 3 bases; junction bases outside the gene matches: 7. Germline V CDR1 and CDR2: MNHEY, SVGAGI. The CDR3 runs 19 residues. CDR3 protein: CASSYAGLAGGGDTGELFF. The CDR3, as DNA: TGTGCCAGCAGTTACGCGGGACTAGCGGGGGGAGGAGACACCGGGGAGCTGTTTTTT.

The J gene is TRBJ2-5, the V gene TRBV5-1; the match to TRBD2 covers 9 bases. V lost 0 bases, J lost 0 bases, and 3 bases stayed unmatched. The germline V gene encodes CDR1 SGHRS and CDR2 YFSETQ. The CDR3 runs 16 residues. CDR3 sequence: CASSLGSGGHQETQYF. DNA for the CDR3: TGCGCCAGCAGCTTGGGTAGCGGGGGCCACCAAGAGACCCAGTACTTC.

This clonotype was observed a handful of times. This chain uses TRBV9 with TRBJ1-6, with a weak D call TRBD1 (6 bases). The V gene lost 2 bases and the J gene lost 7 bases, with 13 bases spanning the gap. Germline CDR1 reads SGDLS; CDR2 reads YYNGEE. This CDR3 spans 15 amino acids. CDR3 amino acids: CASSVGAGANSPLHF. The CDR3 nucleotides read TGTGCCAGCAGCGTGGGGGCGGGGGCGAATTCACCCCTCCACTTT.

At least ten counts were recorded for this clonotype. The chain joins TRBV11-1 to TRBJ1-2; no reliable D call. This CDR3 is 15 amino acids long. The germline V and J ends were trimmed by 1 base and 3 bases, with 12 bases remaining between them. Germline lookup yields CDR1 SGHAT and CDR2 FQDESV (reference sequence). The CDR3 nucleotides are TGTGCCAGCAGCTTAGGCCGGGTTGGTGACTATGGCTACACCTTC. Translated, it gives CASSLGRVGDYGYTF. Filled out from reference TRBV11-1 and TRBJ1-2, the complete variable domain reads EAEVAQSPRYKITEKSQAVAFWCDPISGHATLYWYRQILGQGPELLVQFQDESVVDDSQLPKDRFSAERLKGVDSTLKIQPAELGDSAMYLCASSLGRVGDYGYTFGSGTRLTVV.

The sample holds many counts of this clonotype. The chain employs TRBV7-2 and TRBJ2-7; 14 positions match TRBD2. From germline, CDR1 is SGHTA and CDR2 FQGNSA. After removal of 5 bases from V and 2 bases from J, the junction contained 8 bases not matched to a gene. The CDR3 runs 17 residues. This CDR3 is CASSPVGTSGGAYEQYF. The CDR3 nucleotides read TGTGCCAGCAGCCCAGTCGGGACTAGCGGGGGCGCCTACGAGCAGTACTTC.

This clonotype showed up just a few times. CDR3 sequence reads: CASSEIHSGNQPQHF. CDR3 nucleotides: TGTGCCAGCAGTGAAATCCACAGCGGCAATCAGCCCCAGCATTTT. The chain links TRBV6-1 to TRBJ1-5; D gene unclear. Trimming shortened V by 2 bases and J by 2 bases, and 10 bases separated the two germline ends. The CDR3 spans 15 residues. The germline gives CDR1 MNHNS, CDR2 SASEGT.

This clonotype occurred many times. The chain carries TRBV2 and TRBJ2-5; tentatively, D is TRBD1 (6 bases). Germline V lookup: CDR1 SNHLY, CDR2 FYNNEI. The CDR3 consists of 15 residues. V dropped 7 bases and J dropped 8 bases, with 23 bases sitting between them. In nucleotides, the CDR3 is TGTGCCAGCAACACCCAGGTTCAGGGGCCCGCAACCCAGTACTTC. It specifies CASNTQVQGPATQYF.

There are a few counts of this clonotype. The V gene is TRBV6-2 or TRBV6-3, the J gene TRBJ2-3, with D possibly TRBD2 on 7 matching bases. V lost 6 bases to trimming and J lost 1 base, with 17 bases between them. CDR3 length: 16 amino acids. Germline loops: CDR1 MNHEY, CDR2 SVGEGT. DNA for the CDR3: TGTGCCAGCAGGAGGGGGGGGATCGGGGGCACAGATACGCAGTATTTT. Its protein is CASRRGGIGGTDTQYF.

This clonotype was picked up many times. The chain employs TRBV12-3 or TRBV12-4 and TRBJ2-7, with D uncertain. Trimming shortened V by 1 base and J by 9 bases, and 10 bases separated the two germline ends. The length of the CDR3 is 12 residues. The DNA of the CDR3 is TGTGCCAGCAGTTTAGGGAGTTGGGGGCAGTACTTC. The encoded protein is CASSLGSWGQYF.

This clonotype was seen ten or more times. The chain combines TRBV5-1 with TRBJ2-7; possibly TRBD1 for D (5 bases). CDR3 size: 12 residues. The germline V gene encodes CDR1 SGHRS and CDR2 YFSETQ. V shed 2 bases and J shed 4 bases, with 7 bases lying between them. As DNA, the CDR3 is TGCGCCAGCAGCTTTGACAGATACGAGCAGTACTTC. It translates to CASSFDRYEQYF. Combining the CDR3 with reference TRBV5-1 and TRBJ2-7 gives the whole variable domain KAGVTQTPRYLIKTRGQQVTLSCSPISGHRSVSWYQQTPGQGLQFLFEYFSETQRNKGNFPGRFSGRQFSNSRSEMNVSTLELGDSALYLCASSFDRYEQYFGPGTRLTVT.

This clonotype occurred many times. The genes are TRBV29-1 and TRBJ2-3; either TRBD1 or TRBD2 may supply D (6 bases each). This CDR3 has 13 amino acids. Germline V gene lookup returns CDR1 SQVTM and CDR2 ANQGSEA. V lost 4 bases and J lost 2, with 10 bases in between. The CDR3 sequence: CSVGGANTDTQYF. The CDR3 nucleotides read TGCAGCGTTGGGGGGGCCAACACAGATACGCAGTATTTT.

This clonotype was counted at least ten times. The chain carries TRBV20-1 and TRBJ1-1; D ambiguous. This CDR3 has 17 amino acids. In germline, CDR1 is DFQATT, CDR2 SNEGSKA (reference sequence). V lost 4 bases to trimming and J lost 0 bases, with 21 bases between them. Written as DNA, the CDR3 is TGCAGTGCTAAGTCCCGAAAAAAACAGACCATGAACACTGAAGCTTTCTTT. Its protein is CSAKSRKKQTMNTEAFF.

This clonotype appeared many times. The chain employs TRBV5-6 and TRBJ2-7, with 9 bases that match TRBD1. The CDR3 runs 15 residues. Trimming at V came to 2 bases and at J to 6 bases, leaving 9 bases not matched to a gene. The germline CDR1 and CDR2 sequences are SGHDT and YYEEEE. Here the CDR3 DNA reads TGTGCCAGCAGCTTAAGACAGGGGGTGGTCTCCGAGCAGTACTTC. Its protein is CASSLRQGVVSEQYF.

This clonotype was detected many times. The chain is built from TRBV9 and TRBJ1-6; TRBD1 agrees at 7 bases. J lost 7 bases, V lost 0 bases, and 4 bases had no gene match. The CDR3 covers 15 residues. The germline gives CDR1 SGDLS, CDR2 YYNGEE. The CDR3 DNA is TGTGCCAGCAGCGTAGGGGGGACAGAAAATTCACCCCTCCACTTT. It translates to CASSVGGTENSPLHF.

This clonotype was observed many times. This rearrangement joins TRBV7-2 to TRBJ2-1; D remains ambiguous. The V gene's germline CDR1 is SGHTA and CDR2 FQGNSA. Trimming took off 1 base at V and 0 bases at J, with 7 bases between the two ends. This CDR3 comprises 15 residues. CDR3 nucleotides: TGTGCCAGCAGCTTAGACGGGTTCTCCTACAATGAGCAGTTCTTC. This encodes CASSLDGFSYNEQFF.

In this sample, this clonotype turned up many times. The chain combines TRBV7-2 with TRBJ2-5; D is possibly TRBD1 (6 bases). V lost 3 bases, J lost 9 bases, and 17 bases lay in between. The germline V gene has CDR1 SGHTA and CDR2 FQGNSA. The CDR3 covers 14 residues. The CDR3 sequence is CASSFSPGTTAQYF. In DNA, the CDR3 is TGTGCCAGCAGCTTTTCCCCCGGGACAACCGCCCAGTACTTC.

The chain links TRBV7-9 to TRBJ2-3; possibly TRBD1 or TRBD2 for D (5 bases each). Trimming cost V 1 base and J 3 bases, with 11 bases left between them. Germline V lookup: CDR1 SEHNR, CDR2 FQNEAQ (reference sequence). This CDR3 has 15 residues. CDR3 loop: CASSLGGKRTDTQYF. The DNA of the CDR3 is TGTGCCAGCAGCTTAGGGGGGAAGAGGACAGATACGCAGTATTTT.

The chain has TRBV12-3 or TRBV12-4 and TRBJ1-1; TRBD1 matches at 9 bases. The J segment lost 11 bases and the V segment lost 3 bases, leaving 4 bases of the junction unmatched. This CDR3 is 12 amino acids long. The CDR3, as DNA: TGTGCCAGCAGTTTTAGGACAGGGGAGGCTTTCTTT. The encoded protein is CASSFRTGEAFF.

A remark on this clonotype: This may stem from a read error, because a much larger clone lies one nucleotide away. V is TRBV5-1 and J is TRBJ2-5; no clear D. Germline V gene data show CDR1 as SGHRS and CDR2 as YFSETQ. CDR3 length: 13 amino acids. Trimming took 6 bases from V and 1 from J, leaving 10 bases between them. The CDR3 loop is CASNRNSQETQYF. The CDR3 coding sequence is TGCGCCAGCAACAGAAACAGCCAAGAGACCCAGTACTTC.